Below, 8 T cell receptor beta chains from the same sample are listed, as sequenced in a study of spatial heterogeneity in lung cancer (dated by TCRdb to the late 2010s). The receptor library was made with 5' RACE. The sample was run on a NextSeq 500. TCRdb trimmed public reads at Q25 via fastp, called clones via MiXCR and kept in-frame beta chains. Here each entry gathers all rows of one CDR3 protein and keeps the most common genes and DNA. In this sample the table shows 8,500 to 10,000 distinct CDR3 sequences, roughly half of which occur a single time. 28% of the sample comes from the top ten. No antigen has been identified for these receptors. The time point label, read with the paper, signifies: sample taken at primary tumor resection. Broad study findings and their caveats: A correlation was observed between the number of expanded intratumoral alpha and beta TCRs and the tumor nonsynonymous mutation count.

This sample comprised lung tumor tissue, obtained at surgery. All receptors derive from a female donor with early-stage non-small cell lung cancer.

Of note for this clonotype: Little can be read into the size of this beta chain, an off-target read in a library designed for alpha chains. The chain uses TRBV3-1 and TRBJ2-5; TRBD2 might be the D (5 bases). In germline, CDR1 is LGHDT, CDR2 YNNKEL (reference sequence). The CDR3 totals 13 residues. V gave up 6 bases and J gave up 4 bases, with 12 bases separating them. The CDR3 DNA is TGTGCCAGCAGAACGGACCGGGGAGAGACCCAGTACTTC. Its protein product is CASRTDRGETQYF.

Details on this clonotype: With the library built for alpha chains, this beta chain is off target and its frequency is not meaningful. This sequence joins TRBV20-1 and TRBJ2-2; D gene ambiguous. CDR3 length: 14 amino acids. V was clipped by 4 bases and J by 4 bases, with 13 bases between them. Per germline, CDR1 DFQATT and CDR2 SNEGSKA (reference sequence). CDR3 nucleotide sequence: TGCAGTGCTACAGGCCCGATTGGCACCGGGGAGCTGTTTTTT. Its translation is CSATGPIGTGELFF.

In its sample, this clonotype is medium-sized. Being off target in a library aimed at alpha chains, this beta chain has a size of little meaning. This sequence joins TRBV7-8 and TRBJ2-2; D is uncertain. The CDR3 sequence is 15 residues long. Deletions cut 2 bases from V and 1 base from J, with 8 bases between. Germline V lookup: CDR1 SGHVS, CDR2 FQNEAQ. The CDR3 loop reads CASSLSPENTGELFF. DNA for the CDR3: TGTGCCAGCAGCTTAAGTCCAGAGAACACCGGGGAGCTGTTTTTT. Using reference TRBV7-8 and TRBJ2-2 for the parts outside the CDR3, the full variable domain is GAGVSQSPRYKVAKRGQDVALRCDPISGHVSLFWYQQALGQGPEFLTYFQNEAQLDKSGLPSDRFFAERPEGSVSTLKIQRTQQEDSAVYLCASSLSPENTGELFFGEGSRLTVL.

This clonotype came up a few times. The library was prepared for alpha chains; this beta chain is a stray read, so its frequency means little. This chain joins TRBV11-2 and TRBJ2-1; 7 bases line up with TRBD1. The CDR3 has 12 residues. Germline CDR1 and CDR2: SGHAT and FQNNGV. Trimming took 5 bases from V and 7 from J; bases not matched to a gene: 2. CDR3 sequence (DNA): TGTGCCAGCAGCACACAGGGGAATGAGCAGTTCTTC. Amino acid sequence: CASSTQGNEQFF.

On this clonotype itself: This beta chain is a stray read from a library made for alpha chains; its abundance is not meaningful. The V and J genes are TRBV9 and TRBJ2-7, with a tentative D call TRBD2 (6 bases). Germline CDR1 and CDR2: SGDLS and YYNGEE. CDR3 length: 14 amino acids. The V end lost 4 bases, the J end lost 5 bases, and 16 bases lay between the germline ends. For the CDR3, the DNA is TGTGCCAGCAGCCCCCGTGGAGGGTGGAACGAGCAGTACTTC. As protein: CASSPRGGWNEQYF.

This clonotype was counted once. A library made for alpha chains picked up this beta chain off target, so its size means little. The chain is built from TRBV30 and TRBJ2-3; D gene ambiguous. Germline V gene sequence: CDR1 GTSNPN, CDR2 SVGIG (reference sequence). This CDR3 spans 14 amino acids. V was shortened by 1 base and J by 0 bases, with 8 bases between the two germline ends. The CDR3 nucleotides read TGTGCCTGGAGTGAATCCGGGAGCACAGATACGCAGTATTTT. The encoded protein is CAWSESGSTDTQYF.

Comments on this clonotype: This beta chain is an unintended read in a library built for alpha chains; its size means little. For the CDR3, the DNA is TGTGCCAGCAGTAAAGGACAGTGGGTGGAAAAACTGTTTTTT. Its translation: CASSKGQWVEKLFF. The rearrangement joins TRBV28 to TRBJ1-4, with D tentatively TRBD1 (6 bases). Trimming removed 5 bases at V and 8 bases at J, with 15 bases between. This CDR3 is built from 14 residues. Germline CDR1 MDHEN, CDR2 SYDVKM.

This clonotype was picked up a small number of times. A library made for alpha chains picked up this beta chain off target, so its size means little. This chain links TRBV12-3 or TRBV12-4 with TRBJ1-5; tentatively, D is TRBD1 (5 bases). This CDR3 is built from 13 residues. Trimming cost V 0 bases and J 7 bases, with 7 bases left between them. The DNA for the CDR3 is TGTGCCAGCAGTTTAGCGGGGGACCAGCCCCAGCATTTT. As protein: CASSLAGDQPQHF.